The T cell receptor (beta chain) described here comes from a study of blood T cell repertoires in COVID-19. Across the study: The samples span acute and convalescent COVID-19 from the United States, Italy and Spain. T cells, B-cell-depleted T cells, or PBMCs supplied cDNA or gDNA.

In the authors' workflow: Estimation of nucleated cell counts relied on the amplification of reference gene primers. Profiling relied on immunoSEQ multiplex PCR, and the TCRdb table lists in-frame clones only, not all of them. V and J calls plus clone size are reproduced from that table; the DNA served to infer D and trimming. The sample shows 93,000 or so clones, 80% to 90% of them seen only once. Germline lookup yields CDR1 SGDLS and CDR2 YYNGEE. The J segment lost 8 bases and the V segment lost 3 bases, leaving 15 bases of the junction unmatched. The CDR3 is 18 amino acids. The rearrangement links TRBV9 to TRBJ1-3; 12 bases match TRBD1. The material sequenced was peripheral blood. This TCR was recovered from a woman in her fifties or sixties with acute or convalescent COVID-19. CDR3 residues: CASSAEGSGTGGLYTIYF. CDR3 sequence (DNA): TGTGCCAGCAGCGCAGAAGGATCCGGGACAGGGGGCTTGTACACCATATATTTT.